These T cell receptor beta chains were read from a single sample in a study of cytomegalovirus exposure and HLA in healthy donors. The method was immunoSEQ multiplex PCR; TCRdb's version includes in-frame clones alone and lacks a portion of them. Here the sample spans approximately 110,000 clones, 55% to 75% being singletons. Material for sequencing was PBMCs. These receptors were taken from a middle-aged woman in good health and CMV-seropositive. The CDR3 runs from the conserved cysteine through the conserved F or W.

CDR3 | V
CASSQGQADYGYTF | TRBV5-1
CASKGDRAYNEQFF | TRBV19
CASSGTPGRETQYF | TRBV2
CSVERQENTEAFF | TRBV29-1
CASRWGTGGGNQPQHF | TRBV6-6
CASSLVGLAATPYF | TRBV7-2
CASSYSPDSTSGYTF | TRBV6-5
CASSLDRGREAFF | TRBV13
CASTRDLYTGELFF | TRBV6-1
CASNRGSTDEQYF | TRBV5-1
CASSLDRVGEKLFF | TRBV7-2
CASSLGDIGTGELFF | TRBV7-9
CASSSIVSNQPQHF | TRBV7-9
CASSSPRGDGYTF | TRBV18
CASSLGLAGGQDTQYF | TRBV5-4
CASSPDRPTEAFF | TRBV7-9
CASSLEGANTEAFF | TRBV5-4